Listed here is a single T cell receptor beta chain. The sample comes from a study of blood T cell repertoires in COVID-19. Study in general: Researchers got acute and convalescent COVID-19 samples from the United States, Italy and Spain. In each case, the material was cDNA or gDNA derived from T cells, B-cell-depleted T cells, or PBMCs.

The CDR3 is 15 amino acids. Germline CDR1 is MNHNY and CDR2 is SVGAGI (reference sequence). Germline trimming cut 8 bases from V and 0 bases from J; bases unmatched to any gene: 8. Per the original data handling: The assay estimated nucleated cells by amplifying reference gene primers. The assay was immunoSEQ multiplex PCR, and TCRdb's table has in-frame clones only and misses some. That table is the source of V, J and clone size, and D and trimming were worked out from the DNA. The sample lists approximately 90,000 clones; 70% to 90% were seen once. The sample comprised peripheral blood. This receptor was identified in a middle-aged man with acute or convalescent COVID-19. The V and J genes are TRBV6-6 and TRBJ2-7, with 9 bases matching TRBD2. The CDR3 spells CASAKSGRSSYEQYF. CDR3 sequence (DNA): TGTGCCAGCGCAAAAAGCGGGAGGAGCTCCTACGAGCAGTACTTC.